This T cell receptor (beta chain) originates from a study of T cells after yellow fever vaccination. Overall study: Researchers used SMART-Seq v4 Ultra Low Input to prepare fractions that had low cell numbers.

V gave up 8 bases and J gave up 0 bases, with 13 bases separating them. CDR1 and CDR2 (germline): KGHDR, SFDVKD. The CDR3 totals 15 residues. TCRdb re-analysed the 5' RACE reads in MiXCR, keeping a single row per CDR3 protein. Of 300,000 to 400,000 distinct CDR3 sequences detected, about 7.8% appear once; the ten largest clones hold 17%. This chain uses TRBV24-1 with TRBJ1-5; no reliable D call. This specimen consisted of PBMCs, obtained more than 35 days after the first yellow fever vaccination. The sequence was collected from a man younger than 35 who received the YFV17D yellow fever vaccine. The CDR3 sequence is CATTWTPYSNQPQHF. The CDR3 bases are TGTGCCACCACCTGGACCCCTTATAGCAATCAGCCCCAGCATTTT.